The next 20 T cell receptor beta chains were all read from a single sample in a study of Ad26.COV2.S vaccination and SARS-CoV-2 variants. The table came from immunoSEQ multiplex PCR; TCRdb's copy has only in-frame clones and leaves some out. The sample gives 300,000 to 400,000 clones, 75% to 90% of which show up once; 9.5% to 12% is in the top ten. Treatment in this sample: 15 to 20 received Ad26.COV2.S at low or high dose, single or two shots; about 5 received placebo; per-sample allocation not given. Day 63 after the first vaccine or placebo injection was the time point for sampling. The material was peripheral blood, obtained in a trial of Ad26.COV2.S vaccine versus placebo. The source is a person aged 18-65 years who received the Ad26.COV2.S COVID-19 vaccine or a placebo.

The chain combines TRBV11-2 with TRBJ2-5; TRBD1 matches 9 bases. The CDR3 loop spans 14 amino acids. After removal of 4 bases from V and 1 base from J, the junction contained 1 base not matched to a gene. Looked up from germline, CDR1 is SGHAT and CDR2 is FQNNGV. In DNA form, the CDR3 reads TGTGCCAGCAGCTCGGGACAGGGCCAAGAGACCCAGTACTTC. Translation: CASSSGQGQETQYF.

This sequence joins TRBV29-1 and TRBJ2-7; D is perhaps TRBD2 (5 bases). Germline lookup yields CDR1 SQVTM and CDR2 ANQGSEA. The length of the CDR3 is 13 residues. Between the trimmed V and J ends, which lost 4 bases and 5 bases, there was a span of 15 bases. CDR3 nucleotides: TGCAGCGTTGGGTCGGGGAAGAGGAACGAGCAGTACTTC. Its translation: CSVGSGKRNEQYF.

Of note for this clone: An end of the junction does not agree with germline; a read error may underlie this. This chain links TRBV7-3 with TRBJ2-2; unclear D gene. Germline V gene sequence: CDR1 SGHTA, CDR2 FQGTGA. The CDR3 extends over 11 amino acids. Written as DNA, the CDR3 is TGTGCCAGCAGATTAACCGGGGAGCTGTTTTTT. This sequence encodes CASRLTGELFF.

The chain recombines TRBV24-1 with TRBJ2-1, with D maybe TRBD1 (5 bases). The germline gives CDR1 KGHDR, CDR2 SFDVKD. The V gene lost 7 bases and the J gene lost 9 bases, with 21 bases spanning the gap. This CDR3 region has 15 residues. In DNA, the CDR3 is TGTGCCACCAGCATCACAGGCCCCCTTGGCGGTGAGCAGTTCTTC. This sequence encodes CATSITGPLGGEQFF.

The chain is built from TRBV11-1 and TRBJ1-2; D is possibly TRBD1 (5 bases). The CDR3 runs to 13 residues. The germline V gene encodes CDR1 SGHAT and CDR2 FQDESV (reference sequence). With 5 bases removed from V and 5 bases from J, the gap between germline ends came to 12 bases. This CDR3 reads CASSADRQYGYTF. The DNA for the CDR3 is TGTGCCAGCAGCGCCGATCGACAGTATGGCTACACCTTC.

The chain uses TRBV5-5 and TRBJ2-3, with D hard to call. Trimming removed 1 base at V and 2 bases at J, with 11 bases between. The CDR3 loop spans 15 amino acids. CDR1 and CDR2 from the germline V gene are SGHKS and YYEKEE (reference sequence). The CDR3: CASSLFWPPTDTQYF. The CDR3 DNA reads as TGTGCCAGCAGCTTGTTTTGGCCGCCCACAGATACGCAGTATTTT.

The V gene is TRBV27, the J gene TRBJ2-5; perhaps D is TRBD1 or TRBD2 (5 bases each). Between the trimmed V and J ends, which lost 5 bases and 3 bases, there was a span of 16 bases. This CDR3 region has 15 residues. In germline, CDR1 is MNHEY, CDR2 SMNVEV (reference sequence). CDR3 sequence reads: CASSLGPTTKETQYF. Written as DNA, the CDR3 is TGTGCCAGCAGTCTGGGGCCTACGACTAAAGAGACCCAGTACTTC.

This chain connects TRBV5-5 to TRBJ2-5; 10 bases map to TRBD2. Germline CDR1 reads SGHKS; CDR2 reads YYEKEE (reference sequence). The CDR3 runs 13 residues. V gave up 3 bases and J gave up 4 bases; unmatched junction bases: 0. CDR3 sequence reads: CASSSSGGETQYF. For the CDR3, the DNA is TGTGCCAGCAGCTCTAGCGGGGGAGAGACCCAGTACTTC.

The chain links TRBV18 to TRBJ1-1, with 7 positions matching TRBD1. This CDR3 comprises 13 residues. Trimming cost V 6 bases and J 4 bases; bases outside gene matches: 5. Germline V gene sequence: CDR1 KGHSH, CDR2 LQKENI. The CDR3 bases are TGTGCCAGCTCCCTTCAGGGGGGCACTGAAGCTTTCTTT. Its protein is CASSLQGGTEAFF.

The V and J genes are TRBV27 and TRBJ2-1; D is uncertain. This CDR3 has 16 residues. CDR1 and CDR2 (germline): MNHEY, SMNVEV (reference sequence). With 4 bases removed from V and 0 bases from J, the gap between germline ends came to 13 bases. CDR3 nucleotide sequence: TGTGCCAGCAGTTCGTTAGCCCTGAACTCCTACAATGAGCAGTTCTTC. It is translated as CASSSLALNSYNEQFF.

In DNA, the CDR3 is TGTGCCAGCAGCGACTCTAGCGGAACATACAATGAGCAGTTCTTC. It yields the protein CASSDSSGTYNEQFF. J is TRBJ2-1 and V is TRBV6-5; TRBD2 aligns across 7 bases. The CDR3 spans 15 residues. Germline loops: CDR1 MNHEY, CDR2 SVGAGI. Germline trimming cut 6 bases from V and 4 bases from J; bases unmatched to any gene: 9.

This chain links TRBV9 with TRBJ2-1; 7 nucleotides match TRBD1. The CDR3 has 15 residues. The germline V gene encodes CDR1 SGDLS and CDR2 YYNGEE. Trimming removed 0 bases from V and 4 bases from J; junction bases left unmatched: 4. The CDR3 bases are TGTGCCAGCAGCGTAGAACAGGGGCGGTACAATGAGCAGTTCTTC. Amino acid sequence: CASSVEQGRYNEQFF.

The V and J genes are TRBV9 and TRBJ1-4; D gene ambiguous. This CDR3 has 14 amino acids. Germline lookup yields CDR1 SGDLS and CDR2 YYNGEE. Trimming shortened V by 4 bases and J by 3 bases, and 10 bases separated the two germline ends. The DNA for the CDR3 is TGTGCCAGCAGCCTAAGTAGGGCTAATGAAAAACTGTTTTTT. Translation: CASSLSRANEKLFF.

The rearrangement joins TRBV5-6 to TRBJ2-5; D perhaps matches TRBD1 (5 bases). The CDR3 is 16 residues long. The germline V gene encodes CDR1 SGHDT and CDR2 YYEEEE. Trimming cost V 5 bases and J 5 bases, with 22 bases left between them. CDR3 loop: CASSWVRREKEETQYF. The CDR3 DNA sequence: TGTGCCAGCAGTTGGGTCCGCAGGGAAAAGGAGGAGACCCAGTACTTC.

The rearrangement joins TRBV27 to TRBJ2-2; unclear D gene. The CDR3 covers 13 residues. Trimming stripped 4 bases from V and 2 bases from J, with 5 bases between. Germline V lookup: CDR1 MNHEY, CDR2 SMNVEV (reference sequence). The CDR3, as DNA: TGTGCCAGCAGTTCTGCTAACACCGGGGAGCTGTTTTTT. Amino acid sequence: CASSSANTGELFF.

The CDR3: CASSYVQGAAGYTF. The CDR3 DNA sequence: TGTGCCAGCAGTTACGTCCAGGGGGCGGCCGGCTACACCTTC. The chain joins TRBV28 to TRBJ1-2; 8 bases align to TRBD1. This CDR3 has 14 residues. Trimming at V came to 4 bases and at J to 8 bases, leaving 9 bases not matched to a gene. Germline CDR1 is MDHEN and CDR2 is SYDVKM.

The CDR3 sequence: CASSPTGSNQPQHF. The CDR3 region has the DNA TGTGCCAGCAGTCCGACAGGGAGCAATCAGCCCCAGCATTTT. The rearrangement joins TRBV7-2 to TRBJ1-5; 7 bases match TRBD1. This CDR3 contains 14 residues. J gave up 1 base and V 6 bases, and 3 bases lay outside the gene matches. Germline-derived CDR1 and CDR2 are SGHTA and FQGNSA.

The CDR3 spells CASSAGAANEKLFF. The DNA of the CDR3 is TGTGCCAGCAGCGCGGGTGCTGCTAATGAAAAACTGTTTTTT. This chain joins TRBV9 and TRBJ1-4; D remains unclear. V dropped 3 bases and J dropped 3 bases, with 9 bases sitting between them. CDR1 and CDR2 (germline): SGDLS, YYNGEE. The CDR3 totals 14 residues.

The V gene is TRBV24-1, the J gene TRBJ1-2; possible D gene TRBD1, 6 bases. This CDR3 is built from 11 residues. Trimming cost V 4 bases and J 7 bases, with 6 bases left between them. CDR1 and CDR2 (germline): KGHDR, SFDVKD. Written as DNA, the CDR3 is TGTGCCACCAGTGAAGGGGGTGGCTACACCTTC. This sequence encodes CATSEGGGYTF.

The chain uses TRBV9 and TRBJ2-6; no reliable D call. The length of the CDR3 is 15 residues. The V gene's germline CDR1 is SGDLS and CDR2 YYNGEE. Deletions cut 6 bases from V and 0 bases from J, with 10 bases between. DNA for the CDR3: TGTGCCAGCACCACAATGGGCTCTGGGGCCAACGTCCTGACTTTC. This gives the protein CASTTMGSGANVLTF.